The 14 T cell receptor beta chains below were found in one sample sequenced in a study of PD-1 blockade in classical Hodgkin lymphoma. Time point indicated: cycle 4 day 1 (C4D1), after 6 weeks of nivolumab. Patients all relapsed after autologous stem cell transplantation, and there was variation in brentuximab vedotin exposure. Method: immunoSEQ multiplex PCR; TCRdb's copy keeps in-frame clones and lacks some. The data contain about 17,000 clones, about 65% of them singletons. Specimen: peripheral blood mononuclear cells (PBMCs), collected before the fourth cycle of nivolumab. The receptors were sampled from a human donor with classical Hodgkin lymphoma.

By its share, this clone is medium-sized (0.01 to 0.1%). The V and J genes are TRBV19 and TRBJ1-1; unclear D gene. V dropped 9 bases and J dropped 2 bases, with 13 bases sitting between them. CDR1 is LNHDA, CDR2 SQIVND, per germline (reference sequence). The CDR3 covers 13 residues. The CDR3 DNA follows: TGTGCCAGCGAAGGTCCGACTAACACTGAAGCTTTCTTT. This encodes CASEGPTNTEAFF.

CDR3 region: CASDRGSTEAFF. DNA for the CDR3: TGTGCCAGCGACAGGGGGAGCACTGAAGCTTTCTTT. The chain joins TRBV2 to TRBJ1-1; 9 bases line up with TRBD1. The CDR3 length is 12 residues. J gave up 4 bases and V 8 bases, and 2 bases lay outside the gene matches. Per the germline V gene, CDR1 is SNHLY and CDR2 is FYNNEI.

CDR3 sequence (DNA): TGTGCCAGCAGTTTGGATCGTGGCGGTAAGAACACTGAAGCTTTCTTT. It is translated as CASSLDRGGKNTEAFF. J is TRBJ1-1 and V is TRBV28, with no clear D. Germline V lookup: CDR1 MDHEN, CDR2 SYDVKM. This CDR3 region has 16 residues. V was trimmed by 3 bases and J by 1 base, leaving 15 bases between them.

The gene calls are TRBV5-1 and TRBJ2-3; D remains ambiguous. The CDR3 totals 17 residues. Germline CDR1 and CDR2: SGHRS and YFSETQ. Trimming removed 5 bases from V and 0 bases from J, with 19 bases in between. The CDR3 DNA reads as TGCGCCAGCAGGATGATACAGAGACAAGTTAGCACAGATACGCAGTATTTT. It codes for CASRMIQRQVSTDTQYF.

This chain links TRBV7-6 with TRBJ2-3, with 8 bases matching TRBD1. V shed 1 base, J shed 3 bases, and the junction held 0 bases outside the gene matches. The length of the CDR3 is 14 residues. Per germline, CDR1 SGHVS and CDR2 FNYEAQ. CDR3 loop: CASSLGQGTDTQYF. CDR3 DNA: TGTGCCAGCAGCTTAGGACAGGGGACAGATACGCAGTATTTT.

This clone came up once. This sequence joins TRBV19 and TRBJ2-7; D perhaps matches TRBD1 (6 bases). V was trimmed by 4 bases and J by 0 bases, leaving 16 bases between them. Germline values: CDR1 LNHDA, CDR2 SQIVND (reference sequence). The CDR3 has 16 amino acids. DNA of the CDR3: TGTGCCAGTAGTACCCACTCTCAAGGGGGCTCCTACGAGCAGTACTTC. Protein sequence: CASSTHSQGGSYEQYF.

CDR3 sequence (DNA): TGTGCCAGCAACACCGGCACAGGCGGTAATCCGCAGTATTTT. This translates into CASNTGTGGNPQYF. The rearrangement uses TRBV6-1 and TRBJ2-3; the D gene is possibly TRBD1 (5 bases). The germline CDR1 and CDR2 sequences are MNHNS and SASEGT. The CDR3 has 14 residues. V gave up 7 bases and J gave up 10 bases, with 21 bases separating them.

In DNA, the CDR3 is TGTGCCAGCAGTTACAAGGCCAGCCTCTACACTGAAGCTTTCTTT. This gives the protein CASSYKASLYTEAFF. The V gene is TRBV6-5, the J gene TRBJ1-1; no definite D call. The CDR3 is 15 amino acids. V lost 2 bases, J lost 3 bases, and 13 bases lay in between. Germline CDR1 reads MNHEY; CDR2 reads SVGAGI.

By sample share, this clone is medium-sized. This chain links TRBV7-8 with TRBJ1-2; 8 positions agree with TRBD1. Trimming at V came to 3 bases and at J to 1 base, leaving 7 bases not matched to a gene. This CDR3 is built from 16 residues. Germline V gene lookup returns CDR1 SGHVS and CDR2 FQNEAQ. In DNA, the CDR3 is TGTGCCAGCAGCTTTGACGGGACAGGCTTTAACTATGGCTACACCTTC. Residues: CASSFDGTGFNYGYTF.

The chain combines TRBV7-9 with TRBJ2-1, with TRBD1 matching over 8 bases. Germline V gene data show CDR1 as SEHNR and CDR2 as FQNEAQ (reference sequence). Unmatched junction bases numbered 9, after V lost 8 bases and J lost 15 bases. The CDR3 contains 11 residues. In nucleotides, the CDR3 is TGTGCCAGCCACAATTCAGGGGGCTTGTTCTTC. Amino acids: CASHNSGGLFF.

This clone showed up just once. The chain links TRBV6-4 to TRBJ2-1, with D possibly matching TRBD2 (5 bases). Trimming removed 0 bases from V and 7 bases from J, with 13 bases in between. Germline V gene sequence: CDR1 MRHNA, CDR2 SNTAGT. The CDR3 contains 15 residues. CDR3 nucleotide sequence: TGTGCCAGCAGTGACTCAAGGGAGTTGGGAAATGAGCAGTTCTTC. Translation: CASSDSRELGNEQFF.

The chain employs TRBV6-1 and TRBJ1-1; D is ambiguous. V was cut by 6 bases and J by 3 bases, with 11 bases left in between. The germline CDR1 and CDR2 sequences are MNHNS and SASEGT. The CDR3 sequence is 13 residues long. The CDR3 protein is CASSARVDTEAFF. The CDR3 DNA sequence: TGTGCCAGCAGCGCCCGGGTCGACACTGAAGCTTTCTTT.

The chain has TRBV9 and TRBJ2-3; 8 bases are shared with TRBD2. The ends lost 0 bases at V and 5 bases at J; junction bases unmatched: 5. This CDR3 is 15 amino acids long. Germline CDR1 reads SGDLS; CDR2 reads YYNGEE. CDR3 sequence: CASSVEVLAGDTQYF. For the CDR3, the DNA is TGTGCCAGCAGCGTAGAGGTCCTAGCGGGAGATACGCAGTATTTT.

This clone has only a few counts. The chain couples TRBV6-5 to TRBJ2-3, with D possibly being TRBD1 or TRBD2 (5 bases each). The length of the CDR3 is 15 residues. The ends were cut back, 0 bases at V and 2 bases at J, with 9 bases in the middle. CDR1 and CDR2 (germline): MNHEY, SVGAGI. DNA of the CDR3: TGTGCCAGCAGTTACTCGGGGGTCCTCACAGATACGCAGTATTTT. This codes for CASSYSGVLTDTQYF.